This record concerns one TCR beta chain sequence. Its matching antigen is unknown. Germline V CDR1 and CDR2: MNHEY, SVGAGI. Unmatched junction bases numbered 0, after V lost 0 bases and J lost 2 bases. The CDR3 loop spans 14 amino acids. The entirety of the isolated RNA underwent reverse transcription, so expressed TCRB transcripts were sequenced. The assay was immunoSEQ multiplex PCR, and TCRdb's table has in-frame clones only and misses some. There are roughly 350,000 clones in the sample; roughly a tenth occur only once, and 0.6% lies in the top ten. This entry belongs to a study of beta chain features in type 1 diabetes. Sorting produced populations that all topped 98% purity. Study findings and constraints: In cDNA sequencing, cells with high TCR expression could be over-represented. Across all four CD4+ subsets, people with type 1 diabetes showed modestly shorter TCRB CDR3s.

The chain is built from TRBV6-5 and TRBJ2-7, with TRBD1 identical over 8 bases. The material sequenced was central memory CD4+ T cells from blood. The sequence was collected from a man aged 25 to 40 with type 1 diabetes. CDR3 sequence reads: CASSYSTGAYEQYF. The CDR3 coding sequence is TGTGCCAGCAGTTACTCGACAGGGGCCTACGAGCAGTACTTC.